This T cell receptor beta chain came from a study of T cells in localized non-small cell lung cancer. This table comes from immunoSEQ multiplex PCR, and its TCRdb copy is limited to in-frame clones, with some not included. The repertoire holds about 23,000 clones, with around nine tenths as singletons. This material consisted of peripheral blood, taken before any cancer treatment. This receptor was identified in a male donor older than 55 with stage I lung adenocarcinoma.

In DNA form, the CDR3 reads TGCAGCGTTGGCGTGGACGAGCAGTACTTC. Protein sequence: CSVGVDEQYF. The chain has TRBV29-1 and TRBJ2-7; D ambiguous. Germline V gives CDR1 SQVTM, CDR2 ANQGSEA. The CDR3 length is 10 residues. V lost 4 bases to trimming and J lost 5 bases, with 6 bases between them.